Here is one T cell receptor beta chain with its context. Its matching antigen is unknown. Germline CDR1 PRHDT, CDR2 FYEKMQ (reference sequence). The CDR3 consists of 15 residues. Trimming removed 2 bases at V and 3 bases at J, with 14 bases between. The record originates from a study of cytomegalovirus exposure and HLA in healthy donors. Study-level results: Later analysis identified about 18,000 TCR beta sequences associated with HLA alleles, using a false discovery rate threshold of 0.05. TCR beta V- and J-gene trimming was later associated with a missense DCLRE1C variant. Despite most TCR sequences being rare, some public TCRs occurred in many donors. The study had only CMV serostatus as immune exposure information.

Researchers ran the PCR with 60 Vbeta and 13 Jbeta primers. TCRdb's table, derived via immunoSEQ multiplex PCR, lists solely in-frame clones and lacks some. This table holds approximately 110,000 clones, roughly 77% found once. The sequencing sample was made of PBMCs. The chain couples TRBV13 to TRBJ2-7; maybe TRBD2 (6 bases). The TCR originated in a woman aged 30 to 39 in good health and CMV-seronegative. The CDR3 coding sequence is TGTGCCAGCAGCTTATCTAGGCGGGGAGACTACGAGCAGTACTTC. It yields the protein CASSLSRRGDYEQYF.